This TCR beta chain originates from a study of T cell responses to AZD1222 COVID-19 vaccine. Overall study findings and caveats: Among the donors, most were white British and more were female, and clonal diversity was possibly underestimated.

The data were produced by immunoSEQ multiplex PCR, yet TCRdb's version contains in-frame clones alone and is incomplete. The sample contains 150,000 to 200,000 clones, 80% to 95% of which appear only once. Concerning this clone itself: Its antigen is not identified.

Trimming left V 11 bases short and J 0 bases short, with 7 bases between. Germline loops: CDR1 SNHLY, CDR2 FYNNEI. The CDR3 is 11 amino acids. Sequences were derived from peripheral blood, sampled on day 0 of AZD1222 vaccination. V gene TRBV2 combines with J gene TRBJ2-5; weak D call: TRBD1 (5 bases). The receptor's source is an adult in good health. The CDR3 nucleotides read TGTGCCCGACAGCACCAAGAGACCCAGTACTTC. Its protein is CARQHQETQYF.